The 13 T cell receptor beta chains given below trace back to one sample, sequenced in a study of long-term antiretroviral therapy in people with HIV (dated by TCRdb to between 2021 and 2023). The immunoSEQ hsTCRB v3.0 assay was used at survey level resolution to sequence the TRB variable region. The table was pulled from immuneACCESS by TCRdb, which kept in-frame rearrangements only. Such tables lose some clones; where checked, under half of the loss comes from unresolved V genes, and the rest has no known cause. For this sample the table gives over 15,000 clones, of which about 80% were detected only once. Roughly 10% of the sample rests with the top ten. This specimen consisted of unsorted PBMCs, obtained 0.2 years after starting antiretroviral therapy. The receptor set was obtained from a woman in her thirties or forties with HIV.

The CDR3 reads CASSHLTGEQYF. The CDR3 nucleotides read TGCGCCAGCAGCCACCTTACGGGGGAGCAGTACTTC. The chain combines TRBV4-1 with TRBJ2-7; maybe TRBD2 (5 bases). This CDR3 has 12 amino acids. Germline V gene sequence: CDR1 MGHRA, CDR2 YSYEKL. The ends were cut back, 3 bases at V and 7 bases at J, with 10 bases in the middle.

The chain recombines TRBV13 with TRBJ2-7, with D possibly being TRBD2 (6 bases). The CDR3 totals 16 residues. CDR1 is PRHDT, CDR2 FYEKMQ, per germline (reference sequence). Between the trimmed V and J ends, which lost 0 bases and 4 bases, there was a span of 16 bases. CDR3 sequence: CASSLGGGIGPYEQYF. The CDR3 coding sequence is TGTGCCAGCAGCTTAGGCGGAGGGATTGGTCCGTACGAGCAGTACTTC.

The V call is TRBV11-3, the J call TRBJ2-7, with a weak D call TRBD2 (5 bases). The germline V gene encodes CDR1 SGHNT and CDR2 YENEEA. CDR3 length equals 12 residues. Trimming shortened V by 3 bases and J by 5 bases, and 8 bases separated the two germline ends. The CDR3 reads CASSLGADEQYF. Here the CDR3 DNA reads TGTGCCAGCAGCTTGGGAGCGGACGAGCAGTACTTC.

The CDR3: CSVRGLAALSYEQYF. In DNA form, the CDR3 reads TGCAGCGTTCGGGGACTAGCGGCCCTCTCCTACGAGCAGTACTTC. The chain combines TRBV29-1 with TRBJ2-7, with 11 bases that match TRBD2. The length of the CDR3 is 15 residues. The germline CDR1 and CDR2 sequences are SQVTM and ANQGSEA. V lost 5 bases, J lost 0 bases, and 6 bases stayed unmatched.

The CDR3 DNA reads as TGTGCCAGCAGTTACGGCACGGGCAATCAGCCCCAGCATTTT. Translated, it gives CASSYGTGNQPQHF. The chain carries TRBV6-5 and TRBJ1-5, with unresolved D. The germline CDR1 and CDR2 sequences are MNHEY and SVGAGI. The CDR3 is 14 amino acids. With 2 bases removed from V and 2 bases from J, the gap between germline ends came to 7 bases.

V gene TRBV30 combines with J gene TRBJ1-2, with D unclear. The length of the CDR3 is 10 residues. V lost 5 bases to trimming and J lost 5 bases, with 6 bases between them. Per germline, CDR1 GTSNPN and CDR2 SVGIG (reference sequence). For the CDR3, the DNA is TGTGCCTGGGGCAGTTATGGCTACACCTTC. It is translated as CAWGSYGYTF.

V is TRBV19 and J is TRBJ2-7, with 7 bases identical to TRBD2. CDR1 LNHDA and CDR2 SQIVND come from the germline V gene (reference sequence). With V trimmed by 3 bases and J by 5 bases, 10 bases remained unmatched. There are 15 residues in the CDR3. The CDR3 DNA reads as TGTGCCAGTAGTATTAAGGAGGGAGGGCACCACGAGCAGTACTTC. Translated, it gives CASSIKEGGHHEQYF.

J is TRBJ1-3 and V is TRBV2; 12 nucleotides agree with TRBD1. The V segment lost 5 bases and the J segment 6 bases; nucleotides outside the gene matches: 5. CDR3 length equals 15 residues. Germline V gives CDR1 SNHLY, CDR2 FYNNEI. The CDR3 DNA follows: TGTGCCAGCAGTAACCGGGACAGGGGGCCAAACACCATATATTTT. Its protein product is CASSNRDRGPNTIYF. Full variable domain (outside the CDR3, taken from reference TRBV2 and TRBJ1-3): EPEVTQTPSHQVTQMGQEVILRCVPISNHLYFYWYRQILGQKVEFLVSFYNNEISEKSEIFDDQFSVERPDGSNFTLKIRSTKLEDSAMYFCASSNRDRGPNTIYFGEGSWLTVV.

This chain uses TRBV5-1 with TRBJ2-3; 16 nucleotides line up with TRBD2. Germline-derived CDR1 and CDR2 are SGHRS and YFSETQ. Unmatched junction bases numbered 11, after V lost 4 bases and J lost 6 bases. The CDR3 has 18 residues. DNA of the CDR3: TGCGCCAGCAGCCTTCAAGGGACTAGCGGGGGGGCATCGGATACGCAGTATTTT. Protein: CASSLQGTSGGASDTQYF.

The genes are TRBV29-1 and TRBJ2-7; D unclear. Trimming removed 4 bases at V and 4 bases at J, with 11 bases between. Germline CDR1 SQVTM, CDR2 ANQGSEA. This CDR3 spans 12 amino acids. The CDR3 DNA sequence: TGCAGCGTTGTAACAACCAATTACGAGCAGTACTTC. It codes for CSVVTTNYEQYF.

The V gene is TRBV18, the J gene TRBJ1-1, with D uncertain. Trimming left V 4 bases short and J 8 bases short, with 8 bases between. The V gene's germline CDR1 is KGHSH and CDR2 LQKENI. This CDR3 is built from 11 residues. The CDR3 DNA reads as TGTGCCAGCTCACTAGAGAACGAAGCTTTCTTT. Translating gives CASSLENEAFF.

This clone was picked up one time. For the CDR3, the DNA is TGCAGCGTGGGGAGGGTGACAGATACGCAGTATTTT. Amino acid sequence: CSVGRVTDTQYF. The chain is built from TRBV29-1 and TRBJ2-3, with 7 bases identical to TRBD2. This CDR3 contains 12 residues. Germline loops: CDR1 SQVTM, CDR2 ANQGSEA. The V segment lost 6 bases and the J segment 3 bases; nucleotides outside the gene matches: 3.

This clone came up once. The rearrangement links TRBV7-8 to TRBJ1-1; TRBD1 is a possible D gene (5 bases). Germline-derived CDR1 and CDR2 are SGHVS and FQNEAQ. CDR3 size: 13 residues. Trimming shortened V by 7 bases and J by 0 bases, and 9 bases separated the two germline ends. The CDR3 nucleotides are TGTGCCAGCAAGGGGCAGCTGAACACTGAAGCTTTCTTT. It specifies CASKGQLNTEAFF.